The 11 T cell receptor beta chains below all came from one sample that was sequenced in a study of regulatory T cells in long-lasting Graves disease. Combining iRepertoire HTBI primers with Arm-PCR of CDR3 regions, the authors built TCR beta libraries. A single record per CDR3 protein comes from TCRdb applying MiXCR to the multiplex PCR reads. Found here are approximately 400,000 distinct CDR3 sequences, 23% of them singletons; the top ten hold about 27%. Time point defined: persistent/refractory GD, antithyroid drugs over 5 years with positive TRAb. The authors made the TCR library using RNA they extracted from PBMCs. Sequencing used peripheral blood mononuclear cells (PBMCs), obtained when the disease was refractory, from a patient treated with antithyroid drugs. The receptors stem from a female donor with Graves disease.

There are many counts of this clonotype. In DNA, the CDR3 is TGTGCCAGCAGTTACGAGATGAACACTGAAGCTTTCTTT. It specifies CASSYEMNTEAFF. This chain joins TRBV6-5 and TRBJ1-1; D is unresolved. V dropped 2 bases and J dropped 0 bases, with 4 bases sitting between them. CDR3 length: 13 amino acids. Germline V gene data show CDR1 as MNHEY and CDR2 as SVGAGI.

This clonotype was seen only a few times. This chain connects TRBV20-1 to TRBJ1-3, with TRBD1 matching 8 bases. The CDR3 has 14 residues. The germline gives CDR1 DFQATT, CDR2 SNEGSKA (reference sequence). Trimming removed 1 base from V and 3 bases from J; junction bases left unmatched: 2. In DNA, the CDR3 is TGCAGTGCTAGAGCAGGGGGCCTTGGAAACACCATATATTTT. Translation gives CSARAGGLGNTIYF.

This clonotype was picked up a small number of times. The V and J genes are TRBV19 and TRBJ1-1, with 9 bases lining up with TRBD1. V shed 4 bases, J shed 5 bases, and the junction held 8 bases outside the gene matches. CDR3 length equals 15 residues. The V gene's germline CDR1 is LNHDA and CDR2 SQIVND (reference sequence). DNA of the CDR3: TGTGCCAGTAGTACCACCGGGACAGGGTGGACTGAAGCTTTCTTT. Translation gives CASSTTGTGWTEAFF.

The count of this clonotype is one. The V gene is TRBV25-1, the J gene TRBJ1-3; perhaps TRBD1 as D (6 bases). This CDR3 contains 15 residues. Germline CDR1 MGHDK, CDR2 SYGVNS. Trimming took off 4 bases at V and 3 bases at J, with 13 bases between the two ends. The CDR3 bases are TGTGCCAGCAGTGGCATCGGGGGCAATGGAAACACCATATATTTT. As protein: CASSGIGGNGNTIYF.

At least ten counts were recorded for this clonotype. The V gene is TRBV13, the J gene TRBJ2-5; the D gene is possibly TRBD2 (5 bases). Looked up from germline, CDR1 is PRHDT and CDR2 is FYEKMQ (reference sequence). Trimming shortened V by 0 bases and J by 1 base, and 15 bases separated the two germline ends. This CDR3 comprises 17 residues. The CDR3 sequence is CASSLGHSIGIQETQYF. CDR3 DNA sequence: TGTGCCAGCAGCTTAGGCCATTCCATCGGGATCCAAGAGACCCAGTACTTC.

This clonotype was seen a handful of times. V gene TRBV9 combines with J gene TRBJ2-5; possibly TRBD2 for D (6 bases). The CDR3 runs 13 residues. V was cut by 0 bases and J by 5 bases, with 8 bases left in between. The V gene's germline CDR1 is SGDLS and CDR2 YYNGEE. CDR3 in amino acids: CASSVGEVETQYF. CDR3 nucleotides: TGTGCCAGCAGCGTAGGGGAGGTGGAGACCCAGTACTTC.

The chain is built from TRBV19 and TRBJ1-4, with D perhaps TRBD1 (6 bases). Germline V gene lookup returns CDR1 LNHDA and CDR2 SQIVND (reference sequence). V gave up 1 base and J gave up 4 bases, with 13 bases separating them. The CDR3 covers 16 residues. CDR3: CASSIGYRDFNEKLFF. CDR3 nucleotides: TGTGCCAGTAGTATAGGCTACAGGGACTTTAATGAAAAACTGTTTTTT.

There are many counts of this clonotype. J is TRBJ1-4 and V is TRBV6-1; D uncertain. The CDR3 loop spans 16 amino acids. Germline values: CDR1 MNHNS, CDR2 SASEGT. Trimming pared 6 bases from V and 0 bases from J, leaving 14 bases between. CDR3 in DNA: TGTGCCAGCAGATCCGGGAGACTTGCAACTAATGAAAAACTGTTTTTT. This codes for CASRSGRLATNEKLFF.

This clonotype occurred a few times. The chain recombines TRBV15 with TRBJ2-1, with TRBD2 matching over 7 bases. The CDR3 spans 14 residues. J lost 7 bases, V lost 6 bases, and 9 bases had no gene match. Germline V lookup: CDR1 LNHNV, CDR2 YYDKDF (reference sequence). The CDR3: CATSGGGPSNEQFF. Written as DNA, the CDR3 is TGTGCCACCAGTGGGGGAGGGCCGAGTAATGAGCAGTTCTTC. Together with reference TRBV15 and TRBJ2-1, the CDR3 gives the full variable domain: DAMVIQNPRYQVTQFGKPVTLSCSQTLNHNVMYWYQQKSSQAPKLLFHYYDKDFNNEADTPDNFQSRRPNTSFCFLDIRSPGLGDTAMYLCATSGGGPSNEQFFGPGTRLTVL.

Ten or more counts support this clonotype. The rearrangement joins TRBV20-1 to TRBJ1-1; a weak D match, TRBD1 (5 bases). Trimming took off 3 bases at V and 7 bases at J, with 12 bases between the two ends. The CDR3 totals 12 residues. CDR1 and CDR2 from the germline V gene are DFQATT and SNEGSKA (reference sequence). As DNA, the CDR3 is TGCAGTGCTAGTACCCAGGGCGTTGAAGCTTTCTTT. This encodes CSASTQGVEAFF.

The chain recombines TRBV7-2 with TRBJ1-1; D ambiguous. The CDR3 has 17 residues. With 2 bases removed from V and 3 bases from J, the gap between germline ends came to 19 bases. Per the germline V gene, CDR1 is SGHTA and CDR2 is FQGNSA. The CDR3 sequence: CASSLLLTRLMDTEAFF. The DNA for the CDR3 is TGTGCCAGCAGCTTACTACTCACGAGGTTAATGGACACTGAAGCTTTCTTT.